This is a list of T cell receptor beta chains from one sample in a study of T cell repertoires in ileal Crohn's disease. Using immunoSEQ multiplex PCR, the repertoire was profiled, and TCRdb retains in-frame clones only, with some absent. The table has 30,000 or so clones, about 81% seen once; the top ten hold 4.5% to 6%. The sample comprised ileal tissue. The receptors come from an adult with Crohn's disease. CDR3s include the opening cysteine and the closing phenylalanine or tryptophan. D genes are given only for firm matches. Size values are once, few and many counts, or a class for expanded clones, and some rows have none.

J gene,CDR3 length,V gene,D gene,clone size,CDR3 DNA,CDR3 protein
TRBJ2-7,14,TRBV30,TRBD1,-,TGTGCCTGGATGAGACAGGGGCCCACCTCCGAGCAGTACTTC,CAWMRQGPTSEQYF
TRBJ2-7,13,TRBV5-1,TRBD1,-,TGCGCCAGCAAGACGACAGGGGCCTACGAGCAGTACTTC,CASKTTGAYEQYF
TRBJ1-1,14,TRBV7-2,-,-,TGTGCCAGCAGCTTTAGCCCCCGTAGGAATCCAGCTTTCTTT,CASSFSPRRNPAFF
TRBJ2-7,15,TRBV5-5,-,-,TGTGCCAGCAGCTTGAGGGTCAGGGTAGGGAACGAGCAGTACTTC,CASSLRVRVGNEQYF
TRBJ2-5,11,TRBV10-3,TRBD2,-,TGTGCCGTGCGGGGGGGAGAGACCCAGTACTTC,CAVRGGETQYF
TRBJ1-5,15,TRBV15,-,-,TGTGCCACCAGCAGAGATAGTGGCGGGGATCAGCCCCAGCATTTT,CATSRDSGGDQPQHF
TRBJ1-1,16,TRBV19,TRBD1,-,TGTGCCAGTAGTACCCTTACGGGACAGGGTCTGACTGAAGCTTTCTTT,CASSTLTGQGLTEAFF
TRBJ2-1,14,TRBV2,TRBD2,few,TGTGCCAGCATGCCCGGGAGGCTTCCCAATGAGCAGTTCTTC,CASMPGRLPNEQFF
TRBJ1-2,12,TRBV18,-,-,TGTGCCAGCTCACTAACTAACTATGGCTACACCTTC,CASSLTNYGYTF
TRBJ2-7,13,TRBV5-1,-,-,TGCGCCAGCAGCTCGACACCCGGCTACGAGCAGTACTTC,CASSSTPGYEQYF
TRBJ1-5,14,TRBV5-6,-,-,TGTGCCAGCAGCTTGGGGCGGGTCAATCAGCCCCAGCATTTT,CASSLGRVNQPQHF
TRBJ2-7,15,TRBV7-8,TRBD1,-,TGTGCCAGCAGCGCCTCCGGGACAGGGCGATTGGAGCAGTACTTC,CASSASGTGRLEQYF
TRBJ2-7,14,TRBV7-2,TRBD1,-,TGTGCCAGCAGAAGGGGACAGAGCTCCTACGAGCAGTACTTC,CASRRGQSSYEQYF
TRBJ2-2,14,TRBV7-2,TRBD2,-,TGTGCCAGCAGAGGACTAGGCGGGACCGGGGAGCTGTTTTTT,CASRGLGGTGELFF
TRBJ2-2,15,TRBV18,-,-,TGTGCCAGCTCACCGCTGACAACGAACACCGGGGAGCTGTTTTTT,CASSPLTTNTGELFF
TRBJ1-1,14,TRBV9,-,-,TGTGCCAGCAGCGTTGGACAGATGAACACTGAAGCTTTCTTT,CASSVGQMNTEAFF
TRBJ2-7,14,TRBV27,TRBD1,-,TGTGCCAGCAGTTTCGGGACAGGGGTCTACGAGCAGTACTTC,CASSFGTGVYEQYF
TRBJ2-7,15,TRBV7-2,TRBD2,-,TGTGCCAGCAGCCCAGGACTAGCGGGGGGCCGGGAGCAGTACTTC,CASSPGLAGGREQYF
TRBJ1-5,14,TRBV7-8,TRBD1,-,TGTGCCAGCAGCCAAGGGGGCAGAAATCAGCCCCAGCATTTT,CASSQGGRNQPQHF
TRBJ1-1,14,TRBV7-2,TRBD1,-,TGTGCCAGCAGCCTAGGACAGGGGTTTACTGAAGCTTTCTTT,CASSLGQGFTEAFF
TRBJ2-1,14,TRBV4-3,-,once,TGCGCCAGCAGCTTTGCAGCGGCGGGGAATGAGCAGTTCTTC,CASSFAAAGNEQFF
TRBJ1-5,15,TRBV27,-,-,TGTGCCAGCAGTCAGACAGTCCCTTTCAATCAGCCCCAGCATTTT,CASSQTVPFNQPQHF
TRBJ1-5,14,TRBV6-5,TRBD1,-,TGTGCCAGCAGTGCCCGGACAGGGAACCAGCCCCAGCATTTT,CASSARTGNQPQHF
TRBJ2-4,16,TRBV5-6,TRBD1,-,TGTGCCAGCAGCACCGACAGGGGGTCGAAGGAAAACATTCAGTACTTC,CASSTDRGSKENIQYF
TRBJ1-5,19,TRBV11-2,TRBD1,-,TGTGCCAGCAGGTTAATCCGGGACAGGGGTGTCAATAGCAATCAGCCCCAGCATTTT,CASRLIRDRGVNSNQPQHF
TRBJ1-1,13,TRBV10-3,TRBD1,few,TGTGCCAGCTCAGGGGGCGTGAACACTGAAGCTTTCTTT,CASSGGVNTEAFF